Listed here is a single TCR beta chain. The CDR3 totals 14 residues. Looked up from germline, CDR1 is SGDLS and CDR2 is YYNGEE. V was shortened by 3 bases and J by 2 bases, with 10 bases between the two germline ends. FACS enriched CD8+ TEMRA cells, while bulk CD8+ and CD4+ were negatively isolated. Reverse transcription of roughly 0.5 to 1 ug RNA was carried out with random hexamers. TCRdb re-called the immunoSEQ multiplex PCR reads with MiXCR, one entry per CDR3 protein. The repertoire consists of about 120,000 distinct CDR3 sequences, with 94% occurring once and the leading ten covering roughly 0.098%. These data come from a study of CD8 T cells in Susac syndrome.

The sequenced sample was CD4+ T cells from PBMCs. The rearrangement links TRBV9 to TRBJ2-3; no clear D. The clonotype was recovered from a human donor in good health. This chain's CDR3 is CASSASPTTDTQYF. CDR3 sequence (DNA): TGTGCCAGCAGCGCCTCTCCGACCACAGATACGCAGTATTTT.